This T cell receptor (beta chain) was obtained from a study of CD4 and CD8 cells across lung adenocarcinoma regions. Germline loops: CDR1 LNHNV, CDR2 YYDKDF (reference sequence). Trimming took off 0 bases at V and 0 bases at J, with 14 bases between the two ends. CDR3 length: 17 residues. TCRdb recomputed calls from the PCR reads with MiXCR, one row per CDR3 protein. The sample includes roughly 13,000 distinct CDR3 sequences, approximately 40% seen only once; the top ten take roughly 17%. Donors had localized lung adenocarcinoma, a non-small cell lung cancer. This clonotype was counted a single time. The TCR sequence derives from a male donor with lung adenocarcinoma. The CD4 and CD8 labels of this study may be unreliable. The V and J genes are TRBV15 and TRBJ1-1; D might be TRBD1 (6 bases). Sample: CD4+ T cells from the center of a lung tumor. As DNA, the CDR3 is TGTGCCACCAGCAGAGATCCGGGGGGGCTAGTGAACACTGAAGCTTTCTTT. It is translated as CATSRDPGGLVNTEAFF.